This record covers a single TCR beta chain. Time point defined: after neoadjuvant nivolumab, at surgical resection. This entry belongs to a study of neoadjuvant anti-PD-1 for oral cavity cancer. Across the whole study: Non-progressing patients received a fourth nivolumab dose near day 43, then surgery on days 50-56.

The assay was immunoSEQ multiplex PCR, and TCRdb's table has in-frame clones only and misses some. The data show approximately 68,000 clones, roughly nine tenths seen once. Germline V gene lookup returns CDR1 SGHTA and CDR2 FQGNSA. The V and J ends lost 5 bases and 2 bases respectively, with 12 bases between them. CDR3 length equals 14 residues. The J gene is TRBJ1-1, the V gene TRBV7-2; no reliable D call. The TCR comes from a person aged 35-79 years with oral cavity squamous cell carcinoma. The material was PBMCs, obtained after nivolumab (anti-PD-1) treatment. The CDR3 spells CASSPGSFNTEAFF. Here the CDR3 DNA reads TGTGCCAGCAGCCCAGGCTCGTTTAACACTGAAGCTTTCTTT.